The rows below give T cell receptor beta chains drawn from one sample of a study of blood T cell repertoires in COVID-19. Profiled with immunoSEQ multiplex PCR; TCRdb holds only in-frame clones, not every one. The profile covers around 57,000 clones, with 88% appearing a single time and less than 20% taken by the ten largest. The sequenced material came from peripheral blood. These receptors came from a woman of 80 years or more with active COVID-19. Each CDR3 is given with its conserved first and last residue. Each record gives: clone size, V gene, CDR3 protein. Expanded clones are given a class, and other clones once, few, many or no size at all.

- TRBV2 CASSGAGGSDTQYF
- TRBV5-4 CASSVDLRTEAFF
- TRBV3-1/TRBV3-2 CASSQAGRAYF
- TRBV6-5 CASSTGPRLYNEQFF
- TRBV29-1 CSPRRGSSYEQYF
- TRBV3-1/TRBV3-2 CASSQEFRFSSTDTQYF
- TRBV2 CASRGEGAGQPQHF
- TRBV19 CASSALPGGDNSYEQYF
- TRBV11-1 CASSLRGFQETQYF
- TRBV5-1 CASSFGLAGNRDTQYF
- TRBV6-2/TRBV6-3 CASSYGAWGQETQYF
- TRBV29-1 CSTSGGRTYGYTF
once TRBV4-1 CASSQRPGSYEQYF
- TRBV18 CASSPGAAESYEQYF
few TRBV2 CASSASGQITQPQHF
- TRBV5-6 CASSLGQGVDGYTF
- TRBV28 CASSRPGGETQYF
- TRBV7-3 CASSLTGQGETQYF
- TRBV7-3 CASSLGGLAGGTDTQYF
few TRBV2 CASSEPRLQQYF